This T cell receptor (beta chain) derives from a study of T-cell reconstitution after alpha-beta-depleted transplantation in children. Using unique molecular identifiers, the investigators prepared the TCRbeta library. TCRdb used MiXCR to reprocess the PCR reads, holding one entry per CDR3 protein. Of 750,000 to 950,000 distinct CDR3 sequences in the sample, around 17% were seen once. The table lists this clonotype with many counts. The sequenced sample was PBMCs, mostly from graft donor cells, obtained 360 days after TCRalphabeta/CD19-depleted stem cell transplant. This sequence was found in a male patient younger than 18 who had a stem cell transplant for acute lymphoblastic leukemia, so the T cells may come from the graft donor.

CDR3 DNA sequence: TGCGCCAGCAGCCTCTACCTTAACAATGAGCAGTTCTTC. Translating it yields CASSLYLNNEQFF. V is TRBV5-1 and J is TRBJ2-1; D remains unclear. The V gene's germline CDR1 is SGHRS and CDR2 YFSETQ. V was pared by 4 bases and J by 5 bases, with 10 bases between. The CDR3 contains 13 residues. The complete variable domain, with remaining parts taken from reference TRBV5-1 and TRBJ2-1, reads KAGVTQTPRYLIKTRGQQVTLSCSPISGHRSVSWYQQTPGQGLQFLFEYFSETQRNKGNFPGRFSGRQFSNSRSEMNVSTLELGDSALYLCASSLYLNNEQFFGPGTRLTVL.